These 18 T cell receptor beta chains share one sample of origin, sequenced in a study of beta chain features in type 1 diabetes. For these TCRs, the target antigens are not known. General study points: All four CD4+ subsets from Type 1 diabetes patients carried moderately but significantly shorter TCRB CDR3s.

Expressed TCRB transcripts were sequenced because the isolated RNA had all been reverse transcribed beforehand. Libraries were prepared by immunoSEQ multiplex PCR; TCRdb keeps only in-frame clonotypes and omits some of them. The data hold approximately 170,000 clones, with 7.8% observed a single time. Sample: central memory CD4+ T cells from blood. These receptors all stem from a woman between 40 and 55 years old with type 1 diabetes.

V and J are TRBV19 and TRBJ2-3, with TRBD1 matching 9 bases. CDR3 size: 13 residues. V shed 5 bases, J shed 5 bases, and the junction held 2 bases outside the gene matches. CDR1 and CDR2 from the germline V gene are LNHDA and SQIVND (reference sequence). The CDR3 protein is CASSGTGIDTQYF. For the CDR3, the DNA is TGTGCCAGTAGTGGGACAGGGATAGATACGCAGTATTTT.

This clone was found many times. In DNA, the CDR3 is TGTGCCAGCAGCCTCGGGTCCCCGGGACAGGGGGAGAGCTACACCTTC. As protein: CASSLGSPGQGESYTF. This sequence joins TRBV7-3 and TRBJ1-2; 11 bases map to TRBD1. Trimming took 5 bases from V and 9 from J; bases not matched to a gene: 14. Germline values: CDR1 SGHTA, CDR2 FQGTGA. CDR3 size: 16 residues.

This clone appeared a few times. The chain combines TRBV30 with TRBJ1-4; tentative D call: TRBD1 (6 bases). The CDR3 is made up of 16 amino acids. CDR1 is GTSNPN and CDR2 is SVGIG in the germline V gene (reference sequence). V was trimmed by 0 bases and J by 7 bases, leaving 18 bases between them. The CDR3 region has the DNA TGTGCCTGGAGTGTAGGGGGAAGCGCAGGAGCTGAAAAACTGTTTTTT. Residues: CAWSVGGSAGAEKLFF.

This clone came up a few times. The chain combines TRBV7-9 with TRBJ2-5; TRBD1 might be the D (6 bases). Per the germline V gene, CDR1 is SEHNR and CDR2 is FQNEAQ (reference sequence). V was trimmed by 3 bases and J by 1 base, leaving 12 bases between them. The CDR3 totals 15 residues. CDR3 in DNA: TGTGCCAGCAGCTTTAACGGACAGACCCAAGAGACCCAGTACTTC. The encoded protein is CASSFNGQTQETQYF.

The gene calls are TRBV11-2 and TRBJ2-5, with TRBD2 as a possible D gene (6 bases). Deletions cut 5 bases from V and 5 bases from J, with 21 bases between. The CDR3 runs to 16 residues. CDR1 is SGHAT and CDR2 is FQNNGV in the germline V gene. In DNA form, the CDR3 reads TGTGCCAGCAGCCAATTGGGGACTTCGATCCTCGAGACCCAGTACTTC. This translates into CASSQLGTSILETQYF.

This rearrangement joins TRBV30 to TRBJ1-5; 9 bases line up with TRBD1. The CDR3 has 13 amino acids. Per germline, CDR1 GTSNPN and CDR2 SVGIG (reference sequence). The V and J ends lost 5 bases and 7 bases, in that order; junction bases with no gene match: 6. The DNA for the CDR3 is TGTGCCTGGGAGCCGGGACAGGGCCAGCCCCAGCATTTT. It yields the protein CAWEPGQGQPQHF.

Comment on this clone: In the same sample, other DNA sequences code for this CDR3. The rearrangement joins TRBV9 to TRBJ1-5; D ambiguous. The CDR3 spans 15 residues. The germline CDR1 and CDR2 sequences are SGDLS and YYNGEE. V lost 0 bases and J 4 bases, leaving 11 bases between the germline ends. The CDR3 DNA sequence: TGTGCCAGCAGCGTAGCCCCCTCGGGGAATCAGCCCCAGCATTTT. Amino acid sequence: CASSVAPSGNQPQHF.

This clone was seen only a few times. This chain uses TRBV30 with TRBJ1-4; D call uncertain. V dropped 3 bases and J dropped 6 bases, with 8 bases sitting between them. From germline, CDR1 is GTSNPN and CDR2 SVGIG (reference sequence). This CDR3 has 12 amino acids. The CDR3 DNA reads TGTGCCTGGAGCCGACAAGATGAAAAACTGTTTTTT. This gives the protein CAWSRQDEKLFF.

At least ten counts were recorded for this clone. This chain connects TRBV19 to TRBJ2-1; 8 bases are shared with TRBD1. The J segment lost 6 bases and the V segment lost 5 bases, leaving 9 bases of the junction unmatched. Germline CDR1 reads LNHDA; CDR2 reads SQIVND (reference sequence). CDR3 size: 15 residues. In nucleotides, the CDR3 is TGTGCCAGTAGTCCCCCGGGACAGGTCTTCAATGAGCAGTTCTTC. It yields the protein CASSPPGQVFNEQFF.

In this sample, this clone turned up a few times. The J gene is TRBJ1-5, the V gene TRBV6-5; 7 nucleotides agree with TRBD1. Germline-derived CDR1 and CDR2 are MNHEY and SVGAGI. The V gene end was trimmed by 5 bases and the J gene end by 5 bases; junction bases not matched to a gene: 6. The CDR3 is made up of 14 amino acids. The CDR3 bases are TGTGCCAGCAGTCGACAGGGTAAAGATCAGCCCCAGCATTTT. Protein product: CASSRQGKDQPQHF.

The rearrangement joins TRBV18 to TRBJ1-2; TRBD1 aligns across 7 bases. The CDR3 has 16 residues. V dropped 2 bases and J dropped 0; count of bases not matched to a gene: 6. Germline values: CDR1 KGHSH, CDR2 LQKENI. The CDR3 region is CASSPGGTVANYGYTF. Here the CDR3 DNA reads TGTGCCAGCTCACCAGGGGGGACAGTAGCTAACTATGGCTACACCTTC.

This clone showed up just a few times. The gene calls are TRBV5-6 and TRBJ2-6, with 8 bases identical to TRBD1. This CDR3 comprises 15 residues. Germline lookup yields CDR1 SGHDT and CDR2 YYEEEE. The ends lost 2 bases at V and 10 bases at J; junction bases unmatched: 8. The DNA for the CDR3 is TGTGCCAGCAGCTTACCCAGGGGGCAGAGGAACGTCCTGACTTTC. As protein: CASSLPRGQRNVLTF.

This chain connects TRBV18 to TRBJ2-5, with D hard to call. The V gene's germline CDR1 is KGHSH and CDR2 LQKENI. CDR3 size: 13 residues. Trimming pared 4 bases from V and 5 bases from J, leaving 11 bases between. The CDR3 region has the DNA TGTGCCAGCTCACGGGCTACAGAGGAGACCCAGTACTTC. Translated: CASSRATEETQYF.

Of note for this clone: Other DNA sequences from this sample encode an identical CDR3 as well. The chain recombines TRBV29-1 with TRBJ1-2; tentatively, D is TRBD1 (5 bases). V was cut by 3 bases and J by 4 bases, with 6 bases left in between. This CDR3 comprises 11 residues. Germline values: CDR1 SQVTM, CDR2 ANQGSEA. CDR3 nucleotides: TGCAGCGTTGACGACAGCTATGGCTACACCTTC. Translation gives CSVDDSYGYTF.

This clone came up a few times. The V and J genes are TRBV2 and TRBJ2-7; D is unresolved. CDR3 length: 11 residues. V dropped 1 base and J dropped 11 bases, with 9 bases sitting between them. Germline lookup yields CDR1 SNHLY and CDR2 FYNNEI. The CDR3 nucleotides read TGTGCCAGCAGTGAAGGGCAGTCCAAGTACTTC. Translating it yields CASSEGQSKYF. Together with reference TRBV2 and TRBJ2-7, the CDR3 gives the full variable domain: EPEVTQTPSHQVTQMGQEVILRCVPISNHLYFYWYRQILGQKVEFLVSFYNNEISEKSEIFDDQFSVERPDGSNFTLKIRSTKLEDSAMYFCASSEGQSKYFGPGTRLTVT.

Ten or more counts support this clone. CDR3 nucleotides: TGTGCCAGCGCCGGGGGGTGGTCTGGGGCCAACGTCCTGACTTTC. This sequence encodes CASAGGWSGANVLTF. This chain uses TRBV2 with TRBJ2-6, with TRBD2 matching over 7 bases. CDR1 is SNHLY, CDR2 FYNNEI, per germline. The CDR3 totals 15 residues. The trim removed 8 bases at V and 1 base at J, leaving 5 bases unmatched.

The chain is built from TRBV18 and TRBJ2-1; TRBD2 might be the D (5 bases). The CDR3 runs 15 residues. Germline lookup yields CDR1 KGHSH and CDR2 LQKENI. Trimming shortened V by 2 bases and J by 6 bases, and 14 bases separated the two germline ends. The CDR3 protein is CASSPETRLGNEQFF. The CDR3 region has the DNA TGTGCCAGCTCACCAGAAACTAGGTTGGGCAATGAGCAGTTCTTC.

The CDR3 sequence is CASSQDRTSDSTQYF. The CDR3 DNA reads TGCGCCAGCAGCCAAGATAGGACTAGCGATTCGACGCAGTATTTT. V gene TRBV4-3 combines with J gene TRBJ2-3, with 9 bases lining up with TRBD2. V shed 0 bases and J 9 bases; nucleotides not matched to a gene: 7. There are 15 residues in the CDR3. CDR1 and CDR2 from the germline V gene are LGHNA and YSLEER.